This TCR beta chain was profiled in a study of blood T cell repertoires in COVID-19. Study as a whole: COVID-19 samples, acute and convalescent, were from the United States, Italy and Spain. PBMCs, B-cell-depleted T cells, or T cells were the source of the cDNA or gDNA that made up the material.

Clones were sequenced by immunoSEQ multiplex PCR, and TCRdb holds only the in-frame ones, with some missing. In the table there are about 230,000 clones, around 85% of which are singletons. Germline V gene sequence: CDR1 SEHNR, CDR2 FQNEAQ (reference sequence). Germline trimming cut 2 bases from V and 3 bases from J; bases unmatched to any gene: 8. CDR3 length: 16 residues. The chain couples TRBV7-9 to TRBJ2-3; 7 bases map to TRBD2. The sample taken for sequencing was peripheral blood. This TCR was sampled from a woman of 80 years or more with acute or convalescent COVID-19. Written as DNA, the CDR3 is TGTGCCAGCAGCTTATCGGCTAGCGGACTGACAGATACGCAGTATTTT. Its protein is CASSLSASGLTDTQYF.